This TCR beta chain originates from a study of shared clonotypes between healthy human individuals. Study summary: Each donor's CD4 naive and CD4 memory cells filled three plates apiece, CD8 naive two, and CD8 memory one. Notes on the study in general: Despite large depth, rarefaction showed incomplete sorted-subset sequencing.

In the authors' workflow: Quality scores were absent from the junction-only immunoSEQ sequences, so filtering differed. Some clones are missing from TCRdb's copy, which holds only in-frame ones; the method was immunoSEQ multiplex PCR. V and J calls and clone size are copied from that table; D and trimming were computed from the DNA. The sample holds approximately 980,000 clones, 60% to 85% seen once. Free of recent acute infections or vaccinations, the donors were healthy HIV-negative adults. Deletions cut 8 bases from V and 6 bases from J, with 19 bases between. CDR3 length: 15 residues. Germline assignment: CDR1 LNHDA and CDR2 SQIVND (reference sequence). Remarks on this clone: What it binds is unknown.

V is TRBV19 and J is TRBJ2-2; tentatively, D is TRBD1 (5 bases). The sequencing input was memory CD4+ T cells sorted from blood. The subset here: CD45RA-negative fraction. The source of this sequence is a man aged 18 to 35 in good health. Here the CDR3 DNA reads TGTGCCAGTTGCCCCCAGGGAACTCGGGCCGGGGAGCTGTTTTTT. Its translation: CASCPQGTRAGELFF.